This T cell receptor (beta chain) was identified in a study of T-cell reconstitution after alpha-beta-depleted transplantation in children. TCRbeta library preparation incorporated unique molecular identifiers. MiXCR, applied by TCRdb to the PCR reads, yields one record per CDR3 protein. The sample contains about 240,000 distinct CDR3 sequences, about 11% of which appear only once. The table lists this clonotype with many counts. The CDR3 extends over 15 amino acids. V lost 0 bases, J lost 5 bases, and 14 bases lay in between. Germline CDR1 SGHRS, CDR2 YFSETQ. Specimen: PBMCs from the stem cell graft donor, collected from the stem cell graft. The chain employs TRBV5-1 and TRBJ2-5; D is unclear. The sequence came from a human donor who donated a stem cell graft to a child with acute lymphoblastic leukemia. In DNA, the CDR3 is TGCGCCAGCAGCTTGGGATCGGACCCCCGGGAGACCCAGTACTTC. Translation gives CASSLGSDPRETQYF.